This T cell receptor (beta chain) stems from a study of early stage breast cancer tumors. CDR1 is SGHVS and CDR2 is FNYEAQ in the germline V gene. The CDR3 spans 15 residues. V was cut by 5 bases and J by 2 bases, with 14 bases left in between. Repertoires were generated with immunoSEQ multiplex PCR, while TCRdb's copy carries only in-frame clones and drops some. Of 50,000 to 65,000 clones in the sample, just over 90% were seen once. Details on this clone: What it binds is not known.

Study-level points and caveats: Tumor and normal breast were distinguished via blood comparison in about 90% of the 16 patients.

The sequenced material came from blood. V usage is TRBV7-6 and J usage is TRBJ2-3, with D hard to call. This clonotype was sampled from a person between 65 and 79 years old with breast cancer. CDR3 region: CASSRRSGYTDTQYF. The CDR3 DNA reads TGTGCCAGCAGCCGCCGATCCGGGTACACAGATACGCAGTATTTT.